A selection of T cell receptor beta chains follows, all from one sample in a study of T cells in narcolepsy. Only in-frame clones appear in the TCRdb table, and some are missing; sequencing was by immunoSEQ multiplex PCR. In the table there are approximately 26,000 clones, approximately 80% of which are singletons. Sequences were obtained from memory (CD45RA-) CD4+ T cells from blood. The receptors were gathered from a human donor in good health. Each CDR3 is given with its conserved first and last residue. Fields, in order: J gene, V gene, clone size, D gene, CDR3 protein. A D gene is named only where the DNA matches it firmly. Clone size is not always given. Where it is, it says once, few, many or a class for expanded clones.

>TRBJ2-6|TRBV11-2|-|-
CASSKGGAGANVLTF
>TRBJ1-1|TRBV7-2|-|-
CASSLQVNTEAFF
>TRBJ2-5|TRBV7-9|-|-
CASSFATGSQETQYF
>TRBJ2-7|TRBV28|-|TRBD2
CASNPSGSFYEQYF
>TRBJ2-5|TRBV5-6|-|-
CASSSKETQYF
>TRBJ2-1|TRBV6-5|-|-
CASSYTAGSNEQFF
>TRBJ2-5|TRBV9|-|-
CASSVVGGARETQYF
>TRBJ2-3|TRBV7-3|-|-
CASSLRDTQYF
>TRBJ2-2|TRBV9|-|-
CASSVGLRGRRENTGELFF
>TRBJ2-3|TRBV19|-|-
CASSIPLGGQYF
>TRBJ2-3|TRBV6-5|-|-
CASSYSSGVTDTQYF
>TRBJ1-2|TRBV2|-|-
CASTGTGARGGYTF
>TRBJ2-7|TRBV10-3|once|TRBD2
CAISAPSGGLYEQYF
>TRBJ2-2|TRBV28|-|-
CASQGTNTGELFF
>TRBJ2-5|TRBV18|-|-
CASSPSSLPRGRKETQYF
>TRBJ2-3|TRBV5-8|-|TRBD2
CASPGGTQYF
>TRBJ1-4|TRBV27|-|TRBD1
CASSWTGREKLFF